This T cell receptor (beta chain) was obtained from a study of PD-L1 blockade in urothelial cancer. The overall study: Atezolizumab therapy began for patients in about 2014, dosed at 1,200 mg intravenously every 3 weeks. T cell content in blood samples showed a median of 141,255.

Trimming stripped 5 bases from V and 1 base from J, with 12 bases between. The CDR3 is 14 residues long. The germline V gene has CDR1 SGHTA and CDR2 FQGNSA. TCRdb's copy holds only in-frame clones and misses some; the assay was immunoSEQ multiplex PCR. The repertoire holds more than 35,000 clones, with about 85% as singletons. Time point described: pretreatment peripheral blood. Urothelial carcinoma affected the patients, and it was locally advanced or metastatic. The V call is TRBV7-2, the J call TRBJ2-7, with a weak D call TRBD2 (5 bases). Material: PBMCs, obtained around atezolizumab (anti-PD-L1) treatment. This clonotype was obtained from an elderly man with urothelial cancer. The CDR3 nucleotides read TGTGCCAGCAGCCCCTCCGGCGGGTCCTACGAGCAGTACTTC. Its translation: CASSPSGGSYEQYF.